This TCR beta chain is from a study of T cell responses to AZD1222 COVID-19 vaccine (dated by TCRdb to 2020 to 2023). Study-wide context: TCR sequencing was performed for roughly 240 trial participants, of whom roughly 200 were given two doses of AZD1222 and approximately 25 were given two doses of MenACWY control vaccine. Trial participants were enrolled by age into subgroups of 18-55, 56-69 and 70-plus years, and around 150, 28 and 57 TCR-sequenced participants, respectively, were included in these subgroups.

As to this clone: It lacks a known antigen. Base qualities are not at hand, and no much larger clone is one base apart.

Results and caveats for the whole study, not just this receptor: Participants were mostly white British, with more females than males. The authors suggested clonal diversity may have been underestimated. No day 14 peak-response samples were available, so repertoires were characterized only after the peak T cell response. Conclusions about previously exposed vaccinees were limited because only 5 or 6 AZD1222 recipients were SARS-CoV-2 seropositive at baseline. The whole spike protein was spanned by vaccine-associated CD4 TCRs, and dominant responses were seen in regions 160-218 and 743-854. Reportedly, almost half of the unique spike-specific TCRs recognized epitopes lying outside the regions that are mutated in the B.1.351 and B.1.1.7 variants. In the small 56-69-year group, the increase in depth fell short of significance, most likely because of low power. After two AZD1222 doses, spike-specific TCR breadth and depth were significantly higher than at day 0 and than in MenACWY recipients.

The CDR3 regions of human TCRbeta chains were subjected to immunosequencing. Regarding the original processing steps: Repertoire TCRs were matched against a reference library of SARS-CoV-2-specific TCRs generated with the MIRA antigen-specificity platform. Breadth was defined as the fraction of unique TCRs that were SARS-CoV-2-associated. Depth was defined as the fraction of total T cells that were SARS-CoV-2-associated. Each spike-specific TCR was assigned to its reactive spike region and to a CD4 or CD8 class using the MIRA data. Log10-transformed breadth and depth values were compared by one-way ANOVA with Sidak's multiple comparisons tests. TCRdb carries this immuneACCESS record with in-frame sequences only. Its versions omit some clonotypes, under half of them owing to an unresolved V gene in the studies checked, with the rest unexplained. That table furnishes V, J and clone size, whereas the DNA furnished D and trimming. Counted in this sample were 140,000 to 150,000 clones; around 90% of them appeared once. Less than 3.5% of the sample goes to the ten largest clones.

Per the publication, the time point label means: baseline before first vaccination. This specimen's treatment or condition label, per the study, means: meningococcal conjugate vaccine given as trial control. The vaccinee samples were drawn from two UK trials, COV001 and COV002, one of which was a single-blind randomized controlled phase 2/3 trial testing AZD1222 (ChAdOx1 nCoV-19) in healthy adults. For TCRbeta chain sequencing, PBMC samples were collected from trial participants at day 0 and at day 28 after the second dose. V gives up 4 bases and J gives up 0 bases, and the segment between their germline ends measures 13 bases. As encoded in the germline V gene, CDR1 is SGHTA while CDR2 is FQGNSA. From its cysteine to its phenylalanine, the CDR3 spans 16 amino acids. Only the CDR3 part of the read is kept: 48 bases, read in frame from the first base.

This TCR was recovered from an adult in good health. The chain is assembled from TRBV7-2 and TRBJ2-1; TRBD2 is a possible D gene, resting on 6 matching bases. Sequencing was performed on peripheral blood, taken on day 0 of MenACWY control vaccination. The CDR3 amino acid sequence is: CASSSISGSSYNEQFF. The nucleotides are TGTGCCAGCAGCTCAATTAGCGGTAGCTCCTACAATGAGCAGTTCTTC.